This T cell receptor beta chain originates from a study of human versus mouse CDR3 diversity and MHC coevolution. From germline, CDR1 is SGHRS and CDR2 YFSETQ. There are 16 residues in the CDR3. Trimming cost V 5 bases and J 5 bases; bases outside gene matches: 10. Only in-frame clones appear in the TCRdb table, and some are missing; sequencing was by immunoSEQ multiplex PCR. The data hold around 74,000 clones, with 80% to 95% observed a single time. This receptor was obtained from a person aged 25-75 years in good health. Sample: naive CD4+ T cells from blood. The subset: CD45RO-negative CD62L-positive naive CD4 T cells. V is TRBV5-1 and J is TRBJ2-1, with TRBD2 matching over 10 bases. The CDR3 spells CASRKTSGESHNEQFF. The CDR3, as DNA: TGCGCCAGCAGGAAAACTAGCGGGGAGTCGCACAATGAGCAGTTCTTC.